A selection of T cell receptor beta chains follows, all from one sample in a study of type 1 regulatory T cells. MiXCR was run by TCRdb on the reads, yielding one entry per CDR3 protein. The sample contains around 88,000 distinct CDR3 sequences, roughly 30% of which appear only once. Sequenced: CD4+ T cells, either the whole sample or a sorted fraction (not recorded which). The receptors shown here come from a human donor in good health. CDR3s include the opening cysteine and the closing phenylalanine or tryptophan. D genes are given only for firm matches. The size field is filled for only some rows; it gives once, few, many or a size class.

CDR3 DNA: TGTGCCAGCAGCTTAGGGGGGGGCGGTCCGAACACTGAAGCTTTCTTT; CDR3 protein: CASSLGGGGPNTEAFF; clone size: NA; V gene: TRBV7-9; D gene: NA; J gene: TRBJ1-1
CDR3 DNA: TGTGCCAGCATCCCGGGAGTCGGGCCGAACACCGGGGAGCTGTTTTTT; CDR3 protein: CASIPGVGPNTGELFF; clone size: few; V gene: TRBV5-5; D gene: NA; J gene: TRBJ2-2
CDR3 DNA: TGTGCCAGCAGCCAAGATATCGCGGGCAACTACGAGCAGTACTTC; CDR3 protein: CASSQDIAGNYEQYF; clone size: few; V gene: TRBV3-1; D gene: NA; J gene: TRBJ2-7
CDR3 DNA: TGTGCCAGCAGCTTATTCAGCGCTCAGCCCCAGCATTTT; CDR3 protein: CASSLFSAQPQHF; clone size: few; V gene: TRBV7-2; D gene: NA; J gene: TRBJ1-5
CDR3 DNA: TGTGCCAGCAGCTTAAACCGACAAGCTTTCTTT; CDR3 protein: CASSLNRQAFF; clone size: NA; V gene: TRBV7-2; D gene: NA; J gene: TRBJ1-1
CDR3 DNA: TGCAGTGCTAGCCCCGGGACAGCGGGGTATGGCTACACCTTC; CDR3 protein: CSASPGTAGYGYTF; clone size: many; V gene: TRBV20-1; D gene: TRBD1; J gene: TRBJ1-2
CDR3 DNA: TGTGCCAGCAGTGGACACCGATCGGAGACCCAGTACTTC; CDR3 protein: CASSGHRSETQYF; clone size: NA; V gene: TRBV12-3/TRBV12-4; D gene: NA; J gene: TRBJ2-5
CDR3 DNA: TGTGCCAGCAGCGTCACCGGGAGGAAGAGAGAGACCCAGTACTTC; CDR3 protein: CASSVTGRKRETQYF; clone size: few; V gene: TRBV9; D gene: TRBD2; J gene: TRBJ2-5
CDR3 DNA: TGTGCCAGCAGCCAAGGCGCACAGGACGAGCAGTACTTC; CDR3 protein: CASSQGAQDEQYF; clone size: few; V gene: TRBV4-2; D gene: NA; J gene: TRBJ2-7
CDR3 DNA: TGTGCCAGCAGCTTAGGGCTCGACAATGAGCAGTTCTTC; CDR3 protein: CASSLGLDNEQFF; clone size: few; V gene: TRBV7-6; D gene: NA; J gene: TRBJ2-1
CDR3 DNA: TGTCCCAGCAGCTTGGAGACCCAGTACTTC; CDR3 protein: CPSSLETQYF; clone size: NA; V gene: TRBV7-8; D gene: NA; J gene: TRBJ2-5
CDR3 DNA: TGCAGCCTGCGCTTGGGCGACTCCACCGGGAAGCTGTTTTTT; CDR3 protein: CSLRLGDSTGKLFF; clone size: NA; V gene: TRBV29-1; D gene: NA; J gene: TRBJ2-2
CDR3 DNA: TGTGCCAGCAGCATCTTAGCGGGAGGTCAACATAATGAGCAGTTCTTC; CDR3 protein: CASSILAGGQHNEQFF; clone size: few; V gene: TRBV7-9; D gene: TRBD2; J gene: TRBJ2-1
CDR3 DNA: TGTGCCAGCAGCTTGGTGGGCAGCGGGAGCTTCCAAGAGACCCAGTACTTC; CDR3 protein: CASSLVGSGSFQETQYF; clone size: few; V gene: TRBV5-5; D gene: TRBD2; J gene: TRBJ2-5